These 10 T cell receptor beta chains came from one sample sequenced in a study of blood T cell repertoires in COVID-19. Profiled with immunoSEQ multiplex PCR; TCRdb holds only in-frame clones, not every one. In the table there are about 270,000 clones, more than 75% of which are singletons. The source material was peripheral blood. The receptors stem from a man aged 35-49 years with active or convalescent COVID-19.

The chain is built from TRBV3-1 (or the pseudogene TRBV3-2) and TRBJ1-3; no clear D gene. The germline gives CDR1 LGHDT, CDR2 YNNKEL (reference sequence). V was trimmed by 4 bases and J by 4 bases, leaving 14 bases between them. The CDR3 sequence is 15 residues long. CDR3 coding DNA: TGTGCCAGCAGCCTCGATTCACGGTGGGGAAACACCATATATTTT. Translating gives CASSLDSRWGNTIYF.

The sample holds one count of this clone. This chain joins TRBV28 and TRBJ2-7, with D possibly matching TRBD2 (5 bases). The length of the CDR3 is 14 residues. V gave up 3 bases and J gave up 5 bases, with 14 bases separating them. CDR1 and CDR2 (germline): MDHEN, SYDVKM. The CDR3 region is CASSFPSRAHEQYF. The CDR3 DNA reads TGTGCCAGCAGTTTCCCCTCGAGGGCGCACGAGCAGTACTTC.

J is TRBJ1-3 and V is TRBV5-6, with a weak D call TRBD1 (6 bases). The CDR3 length is 16 residues. In germline, CDR1 is SGHDT, CDR2 YYEEEE. V was clipped by 1 base and J by 0 bases, with 11 bases between them. CDR3 sequence (DNA): TGTGCCAGCAGCTTGTCCGGACAGAGCTCTGGAAACACCATATATTTT. It encodes CASSLSGQSSGNTIYF.

The chain employs TRBV28 and TRBJ1-5; D possibly corresponds to TRBD1 (5 bases). From germline, CDR1 is MDHEN and CDR2 SYDVKM. This CDR3 comprises 15 residues. Trimming removed 5 bases from V and 2 bases from J, with 13 bases in between. This CDR3 is CASSAPREGNQPQHF. The DNA for the CDR3 is TGTGCCAGCAGTGCCCCCAGGGAGGGCAATCAGCCCCAGCATTTT.

This chain joins TRBV18 and TRBJ2-2; D is perhaps TRBD1 (6 bases). Germline V lookup: CDR1 KGHSH, CDR2 LQKENI. This CDR3 contains 17 residues. V lost 3 bases, J lost 4 bases, and 18 bases lay in between. This CDR3 is CASSPRQAPRGTGELFF. The DNA for the CDR3 is TGTGCCAGCTCACCCAGACAGGCCCCCCGGGGCACCGGGGAGCTGTTTTTT.

This chain links TRBV6-5 with TRBJ2-7; TRBD1 matches 9 bases. This CDR3 spans 15 amino acids. J gave up 0 bases and V 4 bases, and 4 bases lay outside the gene matches. Germline-derived CDR1 and CDR2 are MNHEY and SVGAGI. CDR3 sequence reads: CASSSPGQGSYEQYF. For the CDR3, the DNA is TGTGCCAGCAGTTCTCCGGGACAGGGCTCCTACGAGCAGTACTTC.

V and J are TRBV24-1 and TRBJ1-2; D uncertain. Trimming removed 4 bases from V and 4 bases from J, with 9 bases in between. Germline V CDR1 and CDR2: KGHDR, SFDVKD. The CDR3 covers 13 residues. This CDR3 is CATSEAGSYGYTF. The DNA for the CDR3 is TGTGCCACCAGTGAAGCGGGGTCCTATGGCTACACCTTC.

V and J are TRBV4-1 and TRBJ2-7, with D possibly matching TRBD2 (6 bases). The germline CDR1 and CDR2 sequences are MGHRA and YSYEKL. The CDR3 covers 14 residues. Between the trimmed V and J ends, which lost 3 bases and 3 bases, there was a span of 12 bases. The CDR3 is CASSQKEGLYEQYF. The CDR3 nucleotides are TGCGCCAGCAGCCAGAAGGAGGGGCTCTACGAGCAGTACTTC.

Concerning this clone itself: One end of the junction does not line up with germline, which may come from a read error. The J gene is TRBJ2-3, the V gene TRBV3-1 (or the pseudogene TRBV3-2), with TRBD2 identical over 8 bases. The CDR3 runs to 20 residues. Germline CDR1 reads LGHDT; CDR2 reads YNNKEL (reference sequence). CDR3 coding DNA: TGTGCCAGCGGCCAAGATTCCGCCTCGGGAGGGTACTCTAGCACAGATACGCAGTATTTT. Translated: CASGQDSASGGYSSTDTQYF.

The CDR3 nucleotides are TGTGCCAGCAGCCAAGATTCGGGGGTAGAACAGCCCCAGCATTTT. This encodes CASSQDSGVEQPQHF. This chain uses TRBV3-1 (or the pseudogene TRBV3-2) with TRBJ1-5, with TRBD1 as a possible D gene (5 bases). V was shortened by 0 bases and J by 7 bases, with 13 bases between the two germline ends. This CDR3 is built from 15 residues. The germline gives CDR1 LGHDT, CDR2 YNNKEL (reference sequence).